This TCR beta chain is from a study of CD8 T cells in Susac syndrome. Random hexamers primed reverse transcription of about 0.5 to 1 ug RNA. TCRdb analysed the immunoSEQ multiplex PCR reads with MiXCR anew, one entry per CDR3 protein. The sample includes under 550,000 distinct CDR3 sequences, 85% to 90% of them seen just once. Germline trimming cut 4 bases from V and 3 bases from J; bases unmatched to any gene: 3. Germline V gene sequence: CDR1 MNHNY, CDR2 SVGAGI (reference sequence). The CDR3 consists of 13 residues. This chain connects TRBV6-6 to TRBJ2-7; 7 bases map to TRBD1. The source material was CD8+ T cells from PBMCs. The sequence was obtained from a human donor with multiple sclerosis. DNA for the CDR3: TGTGCCAGCAGTTTTGACAGGGACTACGAGCAGTACTTC. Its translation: CASSFDRDYEQYF.